The next 14 T cell receptor beta chains were all read from a single sample in a study of T cells in Graves' hyperthyroidism and ophthalmopathy. Amplification of TCR beta CDR3 regions used RNA as the template. HTBI primers were used for first-round RT-PCR of the TCR CDR3. TCRdb passed the multiplex PCR reads through MiXCR, listing each CDR3 protein once. The sample shows roughly 400,000 distinct CDR3 sequences, around 15% of them seen only once. The sample was blood. These receptors all come from a man aged 45-60 years with Graves' ophthalmopathy.

The genes are TRBV29-1 and TRBJ2-3; TRBD2 is a possible D gene (6 bases). Germline V CDR1 and CDR2: SQVTM, ANQGSEA. The CDR3 runs to 14 residues. V lost 7 bases and J 1 base, leaving 15 bases between the germline ends. The CDR3 bases are TGCAGCGCACCGAGGGCTAGCGGCACAGATACGCAGTATTTT. Translated, it gives CSAPRASGTDTQYF.

This clonotype was found many times. The chain has TRBV5-8 and TRBJ2-5; D is possibly TRBD2 (5 bases). The germline V and J ends were trimmed by 6 bases and 0 bases, with 15 bases remaining between them. CDR1 SGHTS and CDR2 YDEGEE come from the germline V gene. The CDR3 is 15 amino acids. This CDR3 reads CASTKSGLYQETQYF. The CDR3 nucleotides read TGTGCCAGCACGAAGAGCGGACTGTACCAAGAGACCCAGTACTTC.

This clonotype was seen ten or more times. The chain has TRBV7-3 and TRBJ2-1, with D perhaps matching TRBD1 (5 bases). Germline V gives CDR1 SGHTA, CDR2 FQGTGA. V dropped 5 bases and J dropped 7 bases, with 12 bases sitting between them. The CDR3 covers 13 residues. CDR3 loop: CASSTWKGNEQFF. DNA of the CDR3: TGTGCCAGCAGCACCTGGAAGGGGAATGAGCAGTTCTTC.

This clonotype was observed a few times. This chain joins TRBV29-1 and TRBJ2-7; 11 nucleotides align to TRBD2. The CDR3 has 14 amino acids. V lost 7 bases and J lost 2; bases outside the gene matches: 7. Germline loops: CDR1 SQVTM, CDR2 ANQGSEA. CDR3 nucleotide sequence: TGCAGCGCAAAGACTAGCGGGACGACCTACGAGCAGTACTTC. This codes for CSAKTSGTTYEQYF.

CDR3 loop: CASSQESIAKNIQYF. CDR3 nucleotides: TGTGCCAGCTCCCAAGAGAGTATAGCCAAAAACATTCAGTACTTC. The V call is TRBV18, the J call TRBJ2-4, with D uncertain. Per germline, CDR1 KGHSH and CDR2 LQKENI. V lost 6 bases to trimming and J lost 0 bases, with 12 bases between them. CDR3 size: 15 residues.

This clonotype has a count of ten or more. This rearrangement joins TRBV18 to TRBJ2-3, with a possible D match to TRBD2 (6 bases). Germline V gene data show CDR1 as KGHSH and CDR2 as LQKENI. The V and J ends lost 2 bases and 1 base respectively, with 10 bases between them. This CDR3 is 15 amino acids long. The CDR3 coding sequence is TGTGCCAGCTCACCAGCGGGGTCAGGCACAGATACGCAGTATTTT. Its protein is CASSPAGSGTDTQYF.

The table lists this clonotype with many counts. V usage is TRBV12-3 or TRBV12-4 and J usage is TRBJ1-1; 9 nucleotides align to TRBD1. The CDR3 loop spans 15 amino acids. V was pared by 6 bases and J by 1 base, with 6 bases of the junction left unmatched. CDR3 coding DNA: TGTGCCAGCAGCCGGGGGGGACAGGGGAACACTGAAGCTTTCTTT. Amino acids: CASSRGGQGNTEAFF.

This chain uses TRBV27 with TRBJ2-1, with 7 bases matching TRBD1. With V trimmed by 3 bases and J by 8 bases, 7 bases remained unmatched. The V gene's germline CDR1 is MNHEY and CDR2 SMNVEV (reference sequence). This CDR3 spans 14 amino acids. The CDR3 DNA is TGTGCCAGCAGTTTTGGGACAGACGGCTATGAGCAGTTCTTC. It specifies CASSFGTDGYEQFF.

This chain links TRBV5-1 with TRBJ2-4; 11 bases are a match to TRBD2. Per germline, CDR1 SGHRS and CDR2 YFSETQ. V was pared by 4 bases and J by 7 bases, with 19 bases of the junction left unmatched. The CDR3 has 19 amino acids. The CDR3 here is CASSLGFGLTSGSGNIQYF. CDR3 in DNA: TGCGCCAGCAGCCTGGGGTTTGGTTTAACTAGCGGGAGTGGGAACATTCAGTACTTC.

This clonotype was counted ten times or more. The genes are TRBV27 and TRBJ2-7, with 7 bases aligning to TRBD2. The CDR3 spans 13 residues. Germline-derived CDR1 and CDR2 are MNHEY and SMNVEV (reference sequence). V lost 7 bases to trimming and J lost 0 bases; unmatched junction nucleotides: 3. In DNA, the CDR3 is TGTGCCAGCACTAGCGGAAACTCCTACGAGCAGTACTTC. This translates into CASTSGNSYEQYF.

This clonotype showed up just a few times. The rearrangement joins TRBV12-3 or TRBV12-4 to TRBJ2-7, with 8 nucleotides matching TRBD1. The CDR3 covers 15 residues. The V and J ends lost 4 bases and 3 bases, in that order; junction bases with no gene match: 8. The CDR3 loop is CASSSPRTGIYEQYF. CDR3 DNA sequence: TGTGCCAGCAGTTCCCCTCGGACAGGGATCTACGAGCAGTACTTC.

The chain couples TRBV5-1 to TRBJ1-4, with 12 bases that match TRBD1. CDR3 length: 18 residues. Germline V gene data show CDR1 as SGHRS and CDR2 as YFSETQ. After removal of 0 bases from V and 2 bases from J, the junction contained 5 bases not matched to a gene. CDR3 loop: CASSLDPGTGGTNEKLFF. CDR3 DNA: TGCGCCAGCAGCTTGGACCCCGGGACAGGGGGCACTAATGAAAAACTGTTTTTT.

This rearrangement joins TRBV14 to TRBJ2-4; D ambiguous. The CDR3 consists of 15 residues. Germline loops: CDR1 SGHDN, CDR2 FVKESK. V gave up 0 bases and J gave up 1 base, with 7 bases separating them. The CDR3 bases are TGTGCCAGCAGCCAAGAGGCGTTGGCCAAAAACATTCAGTACTTC. This encodes CASSQEALAKNIQYF.

This clonotype was detected a few times. The chain links TRBV27 to TRBJ2-3, with 7 bases aligning to TRBD1. CDR1 and CDR2 from the germline V gene are MNHEY and SMNVEV (reference sequence). V trimming: 5 bases; J trimming: 1 base; junction bases outside the gene matches: 21. CDR3 size: 20 residues. CDR3 DNA sequence: TGTGCCAGCAGTCCCCGGGACAGACAGACTACAGCTCGGGGCACAGATACGCAGTATTTT. Encoded protein: CASSPRDRQTTARGTDTQYF.